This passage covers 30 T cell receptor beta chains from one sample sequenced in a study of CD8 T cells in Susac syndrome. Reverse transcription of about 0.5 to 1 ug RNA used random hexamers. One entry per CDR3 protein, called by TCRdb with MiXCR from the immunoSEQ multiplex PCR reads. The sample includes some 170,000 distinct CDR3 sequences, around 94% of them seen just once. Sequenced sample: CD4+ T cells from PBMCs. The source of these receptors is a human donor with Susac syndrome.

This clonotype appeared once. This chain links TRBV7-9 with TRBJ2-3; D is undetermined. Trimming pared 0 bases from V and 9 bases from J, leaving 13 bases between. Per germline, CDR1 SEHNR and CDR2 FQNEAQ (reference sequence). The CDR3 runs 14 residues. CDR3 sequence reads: CASSLATLGSTQYF. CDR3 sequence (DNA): TGTGCCAGCAGCTTAGCGACATTGGGTAGCACGCAGTATTTT.

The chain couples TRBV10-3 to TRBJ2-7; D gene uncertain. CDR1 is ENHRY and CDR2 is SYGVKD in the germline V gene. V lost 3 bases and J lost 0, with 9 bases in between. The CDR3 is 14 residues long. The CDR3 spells CAISDGHSSYEQYF. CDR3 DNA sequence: TGTGCCATCAGTGACGGTCATAGCTCCTACGAGCAGTACTTC.

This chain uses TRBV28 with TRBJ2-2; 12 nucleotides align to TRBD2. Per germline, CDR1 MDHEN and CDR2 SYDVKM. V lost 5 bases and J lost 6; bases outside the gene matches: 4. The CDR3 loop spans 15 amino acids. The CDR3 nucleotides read TGTGCCAGCAGTCCTAGCGGGAGGGTTCCCGGGGAGCTGTTTTTT. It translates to CASSPSGRVPGELFF. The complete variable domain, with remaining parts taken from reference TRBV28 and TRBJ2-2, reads DVKVTQSSRYLVKRTGEKVFLECVQDMDHENMFWYRQDPGLGLRLIYFSYDVKMKEKGDIPEGYSVSREKKERFSLILESASTNQTSMYLCASSPSGRVPGELFFGEGSRLTVL.

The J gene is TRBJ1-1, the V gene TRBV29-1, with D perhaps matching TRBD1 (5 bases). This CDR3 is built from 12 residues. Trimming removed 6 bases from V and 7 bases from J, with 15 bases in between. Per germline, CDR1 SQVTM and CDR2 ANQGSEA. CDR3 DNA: TGCAGCGTGACCGGGACCGTGATTGAAGCTTTCTTT. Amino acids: CSVTGTVIEAFF.

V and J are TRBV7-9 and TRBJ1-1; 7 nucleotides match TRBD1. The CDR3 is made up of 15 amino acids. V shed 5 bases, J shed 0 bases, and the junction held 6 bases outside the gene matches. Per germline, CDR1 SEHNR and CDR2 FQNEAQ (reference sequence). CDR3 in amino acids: CASSVGRGLNTEAFF. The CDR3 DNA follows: TGTGCCAGCAGCGTAGGAAGGGGGCTGAACACTGAAGCTTTCTTT.

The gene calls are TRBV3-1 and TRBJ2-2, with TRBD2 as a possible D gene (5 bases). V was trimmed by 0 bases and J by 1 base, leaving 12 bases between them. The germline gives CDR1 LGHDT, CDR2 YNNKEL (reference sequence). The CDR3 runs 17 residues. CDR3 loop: CASSQEFRGLNTGELFF. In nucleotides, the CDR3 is TGTGCCAGCAGCCAAGAGTTCCGGGGATTGAACACCGGGGAGCTGTTTTTT.

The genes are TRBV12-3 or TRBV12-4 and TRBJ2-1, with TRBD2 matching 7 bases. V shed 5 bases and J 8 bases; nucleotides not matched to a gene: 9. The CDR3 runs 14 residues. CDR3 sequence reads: CASSLLAAADEQFF. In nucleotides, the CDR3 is TGTGCCAGCAGTCTTCTAGCGGCGGCGGATGAGCAGTTCTTC.

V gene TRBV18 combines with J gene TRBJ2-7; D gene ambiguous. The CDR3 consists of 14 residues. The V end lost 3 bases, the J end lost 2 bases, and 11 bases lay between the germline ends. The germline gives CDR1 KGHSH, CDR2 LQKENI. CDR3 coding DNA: TGTGCCAGCTCACCTCCCATCGCCACCTACGAGCAGTACTTC. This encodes CASSPPIATYEQYF.

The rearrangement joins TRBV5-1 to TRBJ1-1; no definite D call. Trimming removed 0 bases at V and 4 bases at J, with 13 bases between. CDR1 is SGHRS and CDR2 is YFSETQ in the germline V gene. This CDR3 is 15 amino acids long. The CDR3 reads CASSLAAPGGTEAFF. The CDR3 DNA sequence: TGCGCCAGCAGCTTGGCGGCCCCAGGTGGCACTGAAGCTTTCTTT.

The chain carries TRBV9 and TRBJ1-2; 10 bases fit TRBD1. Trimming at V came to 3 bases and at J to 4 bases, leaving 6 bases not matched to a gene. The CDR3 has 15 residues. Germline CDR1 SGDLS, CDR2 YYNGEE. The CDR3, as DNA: TGTGCCAGCAGCGGGAGGACAGGGGGTAGCTATGGCTACACCTTC. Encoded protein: CASSGRTGGSYGYTF.

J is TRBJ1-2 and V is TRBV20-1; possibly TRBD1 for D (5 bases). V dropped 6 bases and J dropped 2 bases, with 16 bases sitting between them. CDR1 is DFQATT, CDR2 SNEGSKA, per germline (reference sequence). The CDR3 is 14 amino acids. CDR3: CSAPTRDGNYGYTF. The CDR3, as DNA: TGCAGTGCCCCAACCCGGGACGGCAACTATGGCTACACCTTC.

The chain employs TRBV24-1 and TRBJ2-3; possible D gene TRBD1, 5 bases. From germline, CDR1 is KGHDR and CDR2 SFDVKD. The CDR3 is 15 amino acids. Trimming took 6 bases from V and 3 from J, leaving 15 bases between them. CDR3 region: CATSSRAVGTDTQYF. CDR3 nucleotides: TGTGCCACCAGTTCCAGGGCTGTCGGAACAGATACGCAGTATTTT.

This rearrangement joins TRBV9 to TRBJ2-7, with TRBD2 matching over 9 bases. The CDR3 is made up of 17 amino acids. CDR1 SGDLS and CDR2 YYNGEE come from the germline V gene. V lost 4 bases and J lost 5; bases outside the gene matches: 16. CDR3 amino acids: CASSPRGGTSTDNEQYF. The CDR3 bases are TGTGCCAGCAGCCCACGGGGGGGGACTAGCACCGACAACGAGCAGTACTTC.

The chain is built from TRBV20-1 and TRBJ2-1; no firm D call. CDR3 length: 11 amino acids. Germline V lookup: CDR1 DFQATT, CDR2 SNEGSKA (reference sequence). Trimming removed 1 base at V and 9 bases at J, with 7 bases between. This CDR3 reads CSARARIEQFF. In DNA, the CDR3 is TGCAGTGCTAGAGCGAGGATTGAGCAGTTCTTC.

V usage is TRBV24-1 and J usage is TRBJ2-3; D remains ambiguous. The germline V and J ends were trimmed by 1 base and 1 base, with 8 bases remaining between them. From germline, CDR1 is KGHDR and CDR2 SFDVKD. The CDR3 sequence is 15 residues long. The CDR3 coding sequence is TGTGCCACCAGTGATTTATCCCTCGGCACAGATACGCAGTATTTT. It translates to CATSDLSLGTDTQYF.

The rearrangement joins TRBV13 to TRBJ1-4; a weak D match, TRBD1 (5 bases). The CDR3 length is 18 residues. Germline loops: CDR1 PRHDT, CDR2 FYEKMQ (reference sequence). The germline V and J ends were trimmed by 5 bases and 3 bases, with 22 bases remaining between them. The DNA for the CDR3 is TGTGCCAGCAGCCGTCGGACGGCAGGTGGGGGTCCTAATGAAAAACTGTTTTTT. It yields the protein CASSRRTAGGGPNEKLFF.

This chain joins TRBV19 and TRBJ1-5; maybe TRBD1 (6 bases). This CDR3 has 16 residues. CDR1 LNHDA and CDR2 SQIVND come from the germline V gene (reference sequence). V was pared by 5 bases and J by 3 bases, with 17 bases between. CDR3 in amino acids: CASSLPHTGFNQPQHF. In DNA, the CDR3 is TGTGCCAGTAGTCTTCCCCACACAGGGTTCAATCAGCCCCAGCATTTT.

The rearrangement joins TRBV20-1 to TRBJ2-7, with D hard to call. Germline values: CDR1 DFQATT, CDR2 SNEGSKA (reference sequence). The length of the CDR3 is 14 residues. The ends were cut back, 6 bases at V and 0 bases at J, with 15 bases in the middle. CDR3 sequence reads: CSAPPSWHSYEQYF. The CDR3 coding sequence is TGCAGTGCCCCACCGAGTTGGCACTCCTACGAGCAGTACTTC.

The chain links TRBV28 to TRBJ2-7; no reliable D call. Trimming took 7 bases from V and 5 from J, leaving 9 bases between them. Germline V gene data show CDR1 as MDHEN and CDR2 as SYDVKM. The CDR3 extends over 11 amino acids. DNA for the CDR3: TGTGCCAGCATGGGTCAGAACGAGCAGTACTTC. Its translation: CASMGQNEQYF.

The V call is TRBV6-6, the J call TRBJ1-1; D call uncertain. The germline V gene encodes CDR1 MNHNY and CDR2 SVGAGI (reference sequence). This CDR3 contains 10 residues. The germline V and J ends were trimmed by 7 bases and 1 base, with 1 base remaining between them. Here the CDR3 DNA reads TGTGCCAGCAAGAACACTGAAGCTTTCTTT. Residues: CASKNTEAFF.

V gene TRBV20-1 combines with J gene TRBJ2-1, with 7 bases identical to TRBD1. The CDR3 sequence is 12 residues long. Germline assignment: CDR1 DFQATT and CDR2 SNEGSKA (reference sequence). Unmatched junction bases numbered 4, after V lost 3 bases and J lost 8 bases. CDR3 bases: TGCAGTGCTAGTCCCACAGGGGATGAGCAGTTCTTC. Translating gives CSASPTGDEQFF.

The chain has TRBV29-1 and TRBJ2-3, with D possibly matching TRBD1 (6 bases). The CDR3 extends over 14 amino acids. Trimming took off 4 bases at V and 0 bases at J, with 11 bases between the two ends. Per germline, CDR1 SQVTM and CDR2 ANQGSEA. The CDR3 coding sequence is TGCAGCGTTGTCAGGGGTCCCAGCACAGATACGCAGTATTTT. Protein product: CSVVRGPSTDTQYF.

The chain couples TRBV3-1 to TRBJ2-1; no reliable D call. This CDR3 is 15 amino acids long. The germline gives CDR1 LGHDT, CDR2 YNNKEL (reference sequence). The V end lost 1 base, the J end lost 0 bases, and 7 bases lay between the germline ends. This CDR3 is CASSQVASSYNEQFF. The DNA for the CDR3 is TGTGCCAGCAGCCAAGTGGCGAGCTCCTACAATGAGCAGTTCTTC.

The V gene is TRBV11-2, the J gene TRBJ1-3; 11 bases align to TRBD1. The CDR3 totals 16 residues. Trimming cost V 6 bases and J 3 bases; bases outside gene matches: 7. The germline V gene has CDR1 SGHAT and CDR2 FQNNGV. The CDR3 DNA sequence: TGTGCCAGCAGACGAGGGGGACAGGGGGTTGGAAACACCATATATTTT. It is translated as CASRRGGQGVGNTIYF.

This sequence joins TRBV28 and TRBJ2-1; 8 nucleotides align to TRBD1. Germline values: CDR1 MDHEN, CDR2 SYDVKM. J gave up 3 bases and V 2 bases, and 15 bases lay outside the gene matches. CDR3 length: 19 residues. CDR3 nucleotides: TGTGCCAGCAGTTTAAAGGGTAGGGCAGGGGGCCCCTACTACAATGAGCAGTTCTTC. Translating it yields CASSLKGRAGGPYYNEQFF.

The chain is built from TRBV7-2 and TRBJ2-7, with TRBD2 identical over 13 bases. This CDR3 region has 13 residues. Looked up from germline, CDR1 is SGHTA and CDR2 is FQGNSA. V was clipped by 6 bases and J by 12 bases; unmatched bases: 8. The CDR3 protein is CASRWGLAGPWYF. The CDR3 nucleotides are TGTGCCAGCAGATGGGGACTAGCGGGGCCCTGGTACTTC.

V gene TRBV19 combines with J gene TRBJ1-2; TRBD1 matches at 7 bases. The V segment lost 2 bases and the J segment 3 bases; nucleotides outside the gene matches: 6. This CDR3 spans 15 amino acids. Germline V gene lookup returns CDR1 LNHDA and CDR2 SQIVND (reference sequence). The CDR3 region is CASSIRGTDYYGYTF. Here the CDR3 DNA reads TGTGCCAGTAGTATAAGGGGGACAGACTACTATGGCTACACCTTC. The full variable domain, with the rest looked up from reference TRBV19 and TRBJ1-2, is DGGITQSPKYLFRKEGQNVTLSCEQNLNHDAMYWYRQDPGQGLRLIYYSQIVNDFQKGDIAEGYSVSREKKESFPLTVTSAQKNPTAFYLCASSIRGTDYYGYTFGSGTRLTVV.

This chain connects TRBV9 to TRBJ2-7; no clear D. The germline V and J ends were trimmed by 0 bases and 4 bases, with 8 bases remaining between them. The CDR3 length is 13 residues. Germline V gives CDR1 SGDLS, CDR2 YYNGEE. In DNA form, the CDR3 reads TGTGCCAGCAGCGTAGGGGCAGATTACGAGCAGTACTTC. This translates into CASSVGADYEQYF.

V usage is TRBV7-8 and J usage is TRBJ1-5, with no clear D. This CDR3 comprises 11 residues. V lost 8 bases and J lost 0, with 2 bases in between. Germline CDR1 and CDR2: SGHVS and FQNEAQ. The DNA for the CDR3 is TGTGCCAGCGGTAGCAATCAGCCCCAGCATTTT. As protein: CASGSNQPQHF. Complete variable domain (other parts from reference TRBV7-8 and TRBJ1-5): GAGVSQSPRYKVAKRGQDVALRCDPISGHVSLFWYQQALGQGPEFLTYFQNEAQLDKSGLPSDRFFAERPEGSVSTLKIQRTQQEDSAVYLCASGSNQPQHFGDGTRLSIL.

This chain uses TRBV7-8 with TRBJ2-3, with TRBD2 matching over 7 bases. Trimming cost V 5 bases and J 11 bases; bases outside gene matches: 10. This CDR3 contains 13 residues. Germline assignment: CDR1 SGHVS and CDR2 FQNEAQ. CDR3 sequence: CASSGRDSNWQYF. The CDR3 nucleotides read TGTGCCAGCAGCGGGAGGGACTCCAACTGGCAGTATTTT.